These T cell receptor beta chains were read from a single sample in a study of tumor and adjacent non-tumor tissue in lung cancer. Each CDR3 protein gets one entry after TCRdb re-called the multiplex PCR reads with MiXCR. The table records 40,000 or so distinct CDR3 sequences, about three fifths of them present only once. The sequenced sample consisted of distant non-tumor lung tissue. The receptors stem from a man aged 50 or older with non-small cell lung cancer. Each CDR3 is given with its conserved first and last residue. Fields, in order: CDR3 protein, V gene, D gene, J gene. The D gene is left open where the match is weak.

CDR3: CASSPSITHFGGYTF; V: TRBV6-5; D: -; J: TRBJ1-2
CDR3: CASSLRRVTGFYNEQFF; V: TRBV7-9; D: -; J: TRBJ2-1
CDR3: CANTDKNTGDLFF; V: TRBV4-2; D: -; J: TRBJ2-2
CDR3: CTSSLQRADTQYF; V: TRBV11-3; D: -; J: TRBJ2-3
CDR3: CASSPGAEDEASF; V: TRBV11-1; D: -; J: TRBJ1-1
CDR3: CARSLIQGNTDTQFF; V: TRBV28; D: -; J: TRBJ2-3
CDR3: CASSYSAGQNTGELFF; V: TRBV6-5; D: -; J: TRBJ2-2
CDR3: CASRPRTGGYSNQPQHF; V: TRBV6-6; D: TRBD1; J: TRBJ1-5
CDR3: CSVEDNGDDYTF; V: TRBV29-1; D: -; J: TRBJ1-2
CDR3: CASSPPTGEQYF; V: TRBV28; D: -; J: TRBJ2-7
CDR3: CASSYSGIAGVQETQYF; V: TRBV6-5; D: TRBD2; J: TRBJ2-5
CDR3: CASRRLAGVGETQYF; V: TRBV10-2; D: TRBD2; J: TRBJ2-5
CDR3: CATSSGSSYNDQFF; V: TRBV15; D: -; J: TRBJ2-1
CDR3: CSARAGGLINEKLFF; V: TRBV20-1; D: TRBD1; J: TRBJ1-4
CDR3: CANSQAGTQYGYTF; V: TRBV4-1; D: -; J: TRBJ1-2
CDR3: CSPRDETGQGSKTQYF; V: TRBV20-1; D: TRBD1; J: TRBJ2-5
CDR3: CVSSFIPNENLFF; V: TRBV12-3/TRBV12-4; D: -; J: TRBJ1-4